The next 12 T cell receptor beta chains were all read from a single sample in a study of T cell responses to AZD1222 COVID-19 vaccine. The assay was immunoSEQ multiplex PCR, and TCRdb's table has in-frame clones only and misses some. The repertoire holds just under 150,000 clones, with around 84% as singletons. Sequencing was performed on peripheral blood, taken 28 days after the second AZD1222 dose. The receptors originated from an adult who received the AZD1222 COVID-19 vaccine.

This chain connects TRBV7-2 to TRBJ1-2; D gene ambiguous. The germline V and J ends were trimmed by 5 bases and 4 bases, with 20 bases remaining between them. The CDR3 runs to 16 residues. Germline V lookup: CDR1 SGHTA, CDR2 FQGNSA. The CDR3, as DNA: TGTGCCAGCAGCATTCCATTGACGGCGTTGGCCTATGGCTACACCTTC. Residues: CASSIPLTALAYGYTF.

This clone was picked up a small number of times. V and J are TRBV5-6 and TRBJ1-1; no clear D. The V and J ends lost 2 bases and 5 bases respectively, with 10 bases between them. CDR3 size: 13 residues. Germline V lookup: CDR1 SGHDT, CDR2 YYEEEE. The CDR3 loop is CASSLASGTEAFF. Written as DNA, the CDR3 is TGTGCCAGCAGCTTAGCATCCGGGACTGAAGCTTTCTTT.

The chain recombines TRBV3-1 (or the pseudogene TRBV3-2) with TRBJ2-1; no clear D. Trimming removed 4 bases from V and 0 bases from J, with 13 bases in between. This CDR3 comprises 16 residues. CDR1 and CDR2 (germline): LGHDT, YNNKEL (reference sequence). In DNA, the CDR3 is TGTGCCAGCAGCCTTATCCCGGCATCCTCCTACAATGAGCAGTTCTTC. Amino acids: CASSLIPASSYNEQFF.

This clone was seen only a few times. This chain joins TRBV6-1 and TRBJ2-2, with 8 bases identical to TRBD2. This CDR3 comprises 15 residues. V shed 3 bases and J 6 bases; nucleotides not matched to a gene: 6. Germline-derived CDR1 and CDR2 are MNHNS and SASEGT. This CDR3 reads CASSDGATSAGELFF. Written as DNA, the CDR3 is TGTGCCAGCAGTGATGGGGCGACTAGCGCCGGGGAGCTGTTTTTT.

In regard to this clone: This specimen includes other DNA sequences encoding the same CDR3. The chain carries TRBV28 and TRBJ2-3; TRBD1 matches 7 bases. The length of the CDR3 is 15 residues. CDR1 MDHEN and CDR2 SYDVKM come from the germline V gene. The V segment lost 2 bases and the J segment 2 bases; nucleotides outside the gene matches: 4. CDR3 residues: CASSLGTAYTDTQYF. The CDR3 region has the DNA TGTGCCAGCAGTTTAGGGACAGCCTACACAGATACGCAGTATTTT.

Comment on this clone: Additional DNA sequences in this sample encode the identical CDR3. The chain has TRBV9 and TRBJ2-3; D gene unclear. Trimming pared 2 bases from V and 3 bases from J, leaving 4 bases between. CDR1 and CDR2 from the germline V gene are SGDLS and YYNGEE. This CDR3 is 12 amino acids long. The CDR3 region has the DNA TGTGCCAGCAGCGTTTCTACAGATACGCAGTATTTT. Its protein is CASSVSTDTQYF.

This rearrangement joins TRBV7-8 to TRBJ1-2; the match to TRBD1 covers 8 bases. CDR3 length: 15 residues. Trimming at V came to 5 bases and at J to 4 bases, leaving 9 bases not matched to a gene. Germline CDR1 and CDR2: SGHVS and FQNEAQ. The CDR3 here is CASSPLLGQGYGYTF. The CDR3 coding sequence is TGTGCCAGCAGCCCCTTGTTAGGACAGGGCTATGGCTACACCTTC.

The chain combines TRBV4-1 with TRBJ2-6; TRBD1 aligns across 7 bases. The germline gives CDR1 MGHRA, CDR2 YSYEKL. Unmatched junction bases numbered 8, after V lost 11 bases and J lost 4 bases. The CDR3 length is 14 residues. The CDR3 DNA is TGCGCCGTGGGACAGCCCTCAGGGGCCAACGTCCTGACTTTC. Protein: CAVGQPSGANVLTF.

CDR3 DNA sequence: TGCAGCGAGGTCGAGAACACTGAAGCTTTCTTT. Amino acids: CSEVENTEAFF. V and J are TRBV29-1 and TRBJ1-1, with D hard to call. Per germline, CDR1 SQVTM and CDR2 ANQGSEA. Deletions cut 7 bases from V and 1 base from J, with 7 bases between. The CDR3 spans 11 residues.

The chain recombines TRBV6-1 with TRBJ2-1; D may be TRBD1 (5 bases). Trimming removed 3 bases from V and 6 bases from J, with 9 bases in between. Germline V CDR1 and CDR2: MNHNS, SASEGT. The CDR3 loop spans 13 amino acids. CDR3: CASSDPDINEQFF. The CDR3 DNA sequence: TGTGCCAGCAGTGATCCGGACATCAATGAGCAGTTCTTC.

This chain connects TRBV4-2 to TRBJ2-1, with 7 bases fitting TRBD2. The CDR3 loop spans 15 amino acids. Germline assignment: CDR1 LGHNA and CDR2 YNFKEQ. The V segment lost 4 bases and the J segment 10 bases; nucleotides outside the gene matches: 13. CDR3 in amino acids: CASSPASGGAFEQFF. CDR3 bases: TGTGCCAGCAGCCCGGCTAGCGGCGGGGCCTTCGAGCAGTTCTTC.

This rearrangement joins TRBV19 to TRBJ2-5, with 15 bases lining up with TRBD2. This CDR3 is 16 amino acids long. The V gene end was trimmed by 7 bases and the J gene end by 5 bases; junction bases not matched to a gene: 8. Germline V gene lookup returns CDR1 LNHDA and CDR2 SQIVND (reference sequence). The CDR3, as DNA: TGTGCCAGTAAAAGGACTAGCGGGAGGGCCCATGAGACCCAGTACTTC. Translating it yields CASKRTSGRAHETQYF.